What follows are 23 T cell receptor beta chains derived from one specimen sequenced in a study of T cells in Graves' hyperthyroidism and ophthalmopathy. Amplification of TCR beta CDR3 regions used RNA as the template. First-round RT-PCR of the TCR CDR3 relied on the HTBI primer set. TCRdb recomputed calls from the multiplex PCR reads with MiXCR, one row per CDR3 protein. Here the sample spans 480,000 or so distinct CDR3 sequences, around 14% being singletons. Input material: blood. All receptors derive from a woman aged 18-29 years with Graves' hyperthyroidism.

There are many counts of this clonotype. J is TRBJ1-1 and V is TRBV12-3 or TRBV12-4, with TRBD1 as a possible D gene (5 bases). The CDR3 is made up of 14 amino acids. V lost 3 bases and J 1 base, leaving 9 bases between the germline ends. The CDR3 DNA reads as TGTGCCAGCAGTTTCATCGGACAGAACACTGAAGCTTTCTTT. It is translated as CASSFIGQNTEAFF.

This clonotype has a handful of counts. J is TRBJ2-5 and V is TRBV27; a possible D gene is TRBD1 (6 bases). The germline CDR1 and CDR2 sequences are MNHEY and SMNVEV (reference sequence). The CDR3 length is 13 residues. The V end was cut by 6 bases, the J end by 4 bases, with 12 bases between. The CDR3 loop reads CASRRTVGETQYF. In nucleotides, the CDR3 is TGTGCCAGCAGGAGGACAGTCGGAGAGACCCAGTACTTC.

This clonotype has a count of ten or more. The chain couples TRBV11-2 to TRBJ2-1; D is possibly TRBD2 (7 bases). V shed 5 bases and J shed 0 bases, with 26 bases lying between them. CDR3 length: 20 amino acids. Germline V CDR1 and CDR2: SGHAT, FQNNGV. The CDR3 DNA reads as TGTGCCAGCAGCGAAATAGGGGGATGGGAGGGGGAAGGCTCCTACAATGAGCAGTTCTTC. Translating gives CASSEIGGWEGEGSYNEQFF.

Worth noting for this clonotype: Since a much larger clone is just one base distant, this may be a read error. The rearrangement uses TRBV20-1 and TRBJ2-7; 10 bases agree with TRBD1. V shed 6 bases and J 2 bases; nucleotides not matched to a gene: 4. The CDR3 sequence is 13 residues long. The germline V gene has CDR1 DFQATT and CDR2 SNEGSKA (reference sequence). The CDR3 reads CSARDRGTYEQYV. CDR3 DNA sequence: TGCAGTGCCAGGGACAGGGGAACCTACGAGCAGTACGTC.

The sample holds a few counts of this clonotype. V usage is TRBV6-2 or TRBV6-3 and J usage is TRBJ1-1; 8 bases align to TRBD1. This CDR3 has 17 residues. The trim removed 5 bases at V and 0 bases at J, leaving 11 bases unmatched. The germline V gene encodes CDR1 MNHEY and CDR2 SVGEGT. CDR3 amino acids: CASSQDRANRMNTEAFF. DNA of the CDR3: TGTGCCAGCAGTCAGGACAGGGCGAATCGCATGAACACTGAAGCTTTCTTT.

This clonotype was recorded at least ten times. V and J are TRBV3-1 and TRBJ2-5; 8 nucleotides agree with TRBD1. The CDR3 is made up of 15 amino acids. Germline assignment: CDR1 LGHDT and CDR2 YNNKEL (reference sequence). Germline trimming cut 1 base from V and 4 bases from J; bases unmatched to any gene: 5. The CDR3 sequence: CASSQGQGRGETQYF. The CDR3 DNA is TGTGCCAGCAGCCAAGGACAGGGGAGAGGAGAGACCCAGTACTTC.

This clonotype was observed many times. The V gene is TRBV27, the J gene TRBJ2-3; D gene ambiguous. Trimming left V 6 bases short and J 1 base short, with 14 bases between. Germline V gives CDR1 MNHEY, CDR2 SMNVEV (reference sequence). This CDR3 spans 15 amino acids. CDR3: CASSSLTPRTDTQYF. The CDR3 DNA reads TGTGCCAGCAGCTCCCTGACTCCTCGCACAGATACGCAGTATTTT.

The chain uses TRBV19 and TRBJ1-1; D may be TRBD1 (6 bases). The CDR3 extends over 15 amino acids. Trimming removed 6 bases at V and 5 bases at J, with 19 bases between. The germline gives CDR1 LNHDA, CDR2 SQIVND (reference sequence). The CDR3: CASSYRAVGYTEAFF. CDR3 coding DNA: TGTGCCAGTAGCTACAGGGCGGTTGGATATACTGAAGCTTTCTTT.

This clonotype was detected ten times or more. The rearrangement joins TRBV5-1 to TRBJ1-4; 10 nucleotides align to TRBD1. The CDR3 spans 14 residues. J gave up 8 bases and V 4 bases, and 5 bases lay outside the gene matches. The germline V gene has CDR1 SGHRS and CDR2 YFSETQ. The CDR3, as DNA: TGCGCCAGCAGCATCGACAGGGGGCCAGAAAAACTGTTTTTT. Amino acids: CASSIDRGPEKLFF.

This clonotype was seen ten or more times. This rearrangement joins TRBV12-3 or TRBV12-4 to TRBJ2-2; 11 bases agree with TRBD2. This CDR3 is built from 17 residues. The ends lost 1 base at V and 6 bases at J; junction bases unmatched: 7. CDR3: CASSLEASGRSPGELFF. Written as DNA, the CDR3 is TGTGCCAGCAGTTTAGAGGCTAGCGGGAGGTCGCCCGGGGAGCTGTTTTTT.

The genes are TRBV30 and TRBJ1-2; no reliable D call. Germline V gene data show CDR1 as GTSNPN and CDR2 as SVGIG (reference sequence). V shed 3 bases and J shed 5 bases, with 13 bases lying between them. CDR3 length equals 13 residues. The DNA of the CDR3 is TGTGCCTGGAGCCCGCCCCCACGGTATGGCTACACCTTC. Amino acid sequence: CAWSPPPRYGYTF.

The chain employs TRBV6-1 and TRBJ1-5, with no clear D. CDR3 length equals 16 residues. With 2 bases removed from V and 7 bases from J, the gap between germline ends came to 18 bases. Germline lookup yields CDR1 MNHNS and CDR2 SASEGT. Here the CDR3 reads CASSEIEGAGGQPQHF. In DNA, the CDR3 is TGTGCCAGCAGTGAAATTGAGGGAGCGGGTGGCCAGCCCCAGCATTTT.

The sample holds many counts of this clonotype. V is TRBV19 and J is TRBJ2-7, with 8 bases lining up with TRBD1. V shed 8 bases, J shed 5 bases, and the junction held 11 bases outside the gene matches. This CDR3 is 14 amino acids long. Germline V gene lookup returns CDR1 LNHDA and CDR2 SQIVND (reference sequence). The CDR3 here is CASRTGYRSDEQYF. CDR3 DNA sequence: TGTGCCAGTCGGACAGGGTATAGATCGGACGAGCAGTACTTC.

In this sample, this clonotype turned up many times. The J gene is TRBJ1-5, the V gene TRBV30; D is possibly TRBD1 (6 bases). Deletions cut 4 bases from V and 6 bases from J, with 16 bases between. Germline V gene sequence: CDR1 GTSNPN, CDR2 SVGIG (reference sequence). The length of the CDR3 is 14 residues. The CDR3 DNA sequence: TGTGCCTGGAATGCACAGGGTTTAGGTCAGCCCCAGCATTTT. Its translation is CAWNAQGLGQPQHF.

This clonotype was detected ten times or more. For the CDR3, the DNA is TGTGCCAGCAGCTCCAGCGGGATTCCCTACGAGCAGTACTTC. Its translation: CASSSSGIPYEQYF. This chain uses TRBV7-9 with TRBJ2-7; 7 bases map to TRBD2. The trim removed 4 bases at V and 2 bases at J, leaving 5 bases unmatched. This CDR3 has 14 amino acids. Per the germline V gene, CDR1 is SEHNR and CDR2 is FQNEAQ (reference sequence). Full variable domain (rest looked up from reference TRBV7-9 and TRBJ2-7): DTGVSQNPRHKITKRGQNVTFRCDPISEHNRLYWYRQTLGQGPEFLTYFQNEAQLEKSRLLSDRFSAERPKGSFSTLEIQRTEQGDSAMYLCASSSSGIPYEQYFGPGTRLTVT.

The sample holds a few counts of this clonotype. The chain employs TRBV7-3 and TRBJ2-1; D is perhaps TRBD1 (5 bases). V was clipped by 0 bases and J by 0 bases, with 6 bases between them. The length of the CDR3 is 15 residues. Germline lookup yields CDR1 SGHTA and CDR2 FQGTGA. The CDR3 reads CASSLTDSSYNEQFF. Here the CDR3 DNA reads TGTGCCAGCAGCTTAACCGACAGCTCCTACAATGAGCAGTTCTTC.

This clonotype was seen many times. The chain recombines TRBV20-1 with TRBJ2-1; the D gene is possibly TRBD1 (6 bases). Trimming cost V 0 bases and J 13 bases, with 10 bases left between them. Per germline, CDR1 DFQATT and CDR2 SNEGSKA (reference sequence). This CDR3 has 11 residues. The CDR3 loop reads CSARDNRVQFF. The CDR3 DNA reads TGCAGTGCTAGAGATAACAGGGTTCAGTTCTTC.

CDR3 residues: CSARDSGQGFSNYGYTF. The DNA for the CDR3 is TGCAGTGCTAGAGATTCGGGACAGGGGTTCTCTAACTATGGCTACACCTTC. The gene calls are TRBV20-1 and TRBJ1-2; 10 bases align to TRBD1. With V trimmed by 0 bases and J by 0 bases, 7 bases remained unmatched. Germline V gene data show CDR1 as DFQATT and CDR2 as SNEGSKA (reference sequence). The CDR3 has 17 amino acids.

This clonotype was recorded a few times. The chain couples TRBV29-1 to TRBJ1-2; 7 bases map to TRBD1. The J segment lost 8 bases and the V segment lost 4 bases, leaving 10 bases of the junction unmatched. There are 13 residues in the CDR3. Germline V gene sequence: CDR1 SQVTM, CDR2 ANQGSEA. The CDR3 loop reads CSVATGALYGYTF. The DNA for the CDR3 is TGCAGCGTTGCCACAGGGGCGCTCTACGGCTACACCTTC.

This clonotype was observed at least ten times. The V call is TRBV2, the J call TRBJ2-3; D gene unclear. CDR3 size: 13 residues. Trimming cost V 10 bases and J 6 bases, with 17 bases left between them. Germline V gene sequence: CDR1 SNHLY, CDR2 FYNNEI. The CDR3 DNA reads as TGTGCCATGAAAACAACCTCCATGGATACGCAGTATTTT. It encodes CAMKTTSMDTQYF.

This clonotype showed up just a few times. The chain links TRBV20-1 to TRBJ1-4, with 10 nucleotides matching TRBD1. Trimming removed 5 bases from V and 8 bases from J; junction bases left unmatched: 11. Germline CDR1 is DFQATT and CDR2 is SNEGSKA (reference sequence). The CDR3 has 15 residues. The CDR3 DNA reads as TGCAGTGCTGGTAGCCGGGACAGGGGTTGGGAAAAACTGTTTTTT. This gives the protein CSAGSRDRGWEKLFF.

This clonotype was found many times. The chain is built from TRBV7-9 and TRBJ1-4; no definite D call. Looked up from germline, CDR1 is SEHNR and CDR2 is FQNEAQ (reference sequence). Trimming took off 1 base at V and 6 bases at J, with 6 bases between the two ends. The CDR3 runs to 13 residues. CDR3 bases: TGTGCCAGCAGCTTAGGCGGTTATGAAAAACTGTTTTTT. Translating it yields CASSLGGYEKLFF.

This clonotype occurred a few times. The CDR3 nucleotides are TGTGCCAGTAGTTGGACAGGGCAGGGTAATGAAAAACTGTTTTTT. Translated, it gives CASSWTGQGNEKLFF. The V call is TRBV19, the J call TRBJ1-4; 8 nucleotides align to TRBD1. Losses at the gene ends were 5 bases for V and 4 bases for J; bases not matched to a gene: 6. The CDR3 spans 15 residues. The germline V gene has CDR1 LNHDA and CDR2 SQIVND (reference sequence).